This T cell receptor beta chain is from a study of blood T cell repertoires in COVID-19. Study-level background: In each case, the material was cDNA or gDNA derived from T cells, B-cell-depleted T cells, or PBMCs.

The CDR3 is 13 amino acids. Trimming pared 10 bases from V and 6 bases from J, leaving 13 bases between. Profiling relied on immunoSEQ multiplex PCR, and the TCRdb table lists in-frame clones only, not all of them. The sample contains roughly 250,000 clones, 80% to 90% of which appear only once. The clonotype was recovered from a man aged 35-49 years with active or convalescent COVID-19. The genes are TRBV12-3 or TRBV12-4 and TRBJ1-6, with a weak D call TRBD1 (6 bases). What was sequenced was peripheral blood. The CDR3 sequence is CATRQALNSPLHF. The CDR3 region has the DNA TGTGCCACCAGACAGGCACTTAATTCACCCCTCCACTTT.